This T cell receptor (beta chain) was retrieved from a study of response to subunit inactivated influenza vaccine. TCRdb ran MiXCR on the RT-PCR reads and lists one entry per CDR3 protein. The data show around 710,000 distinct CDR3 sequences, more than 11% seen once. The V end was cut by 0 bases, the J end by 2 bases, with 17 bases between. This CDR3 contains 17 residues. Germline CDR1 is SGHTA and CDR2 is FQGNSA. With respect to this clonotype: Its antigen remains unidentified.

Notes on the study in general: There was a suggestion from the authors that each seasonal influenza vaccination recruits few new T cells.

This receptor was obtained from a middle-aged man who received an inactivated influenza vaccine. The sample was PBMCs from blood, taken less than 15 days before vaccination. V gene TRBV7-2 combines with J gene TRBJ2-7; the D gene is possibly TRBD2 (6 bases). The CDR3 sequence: CASSLAQSGWRAYEQYF. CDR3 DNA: TGTGCCAGCAGCTTAGCGCAAAGCGGCTGGAGGGCCTACGAGCAGTACTTC.